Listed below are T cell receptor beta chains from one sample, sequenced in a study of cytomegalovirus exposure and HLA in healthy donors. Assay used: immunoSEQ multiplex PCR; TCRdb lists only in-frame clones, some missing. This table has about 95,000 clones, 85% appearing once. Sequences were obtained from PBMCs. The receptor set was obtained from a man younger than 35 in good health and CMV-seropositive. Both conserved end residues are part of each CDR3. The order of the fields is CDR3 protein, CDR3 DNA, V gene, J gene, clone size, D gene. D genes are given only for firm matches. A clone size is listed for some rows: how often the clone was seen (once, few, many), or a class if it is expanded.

CDR3 protein: CASSPVGTGYEQFF
CDR3 DNA: TGTGCCAGCTCCCCCGTGGGGACAGGGTATGAGCAGTTCTTC
V gene: TRBV11-2
J gene: TRBJ2-1
clone size: -
D gene: TRBD1

CDR3 protein: CASTPLVGSGANVLTF
CDR3 DNA: TGCGCCAGCACCCCGTTAGTGGGCTCGGGGGCCAACGTCCTGACTTTC
V gene: TRBV5-1
J gene: TRBJ2-6
clone size: -
D gene: -

CDR3 protein: CASTPDRNNEQFF
CDR3 DNA: TGTGCCAGCACCCCGGACAGAAACAATGAGCAGTTCTTC
V gene: TRBV28
J gene: TRBJ2-1
clone size: -
D gene: -

CDR3 protein: CASSSGRTSVSGNEQFF
CDR3 DNA: TGTGCCAGCAGCTCCGGTCGGACTAGCGTTTCAGGCAATGAGCAGTTCTTC
V gene: TRBV5-4
J gene: TRBJ2-1
clone size: -
D gene: TRBD2

CDR3 protein: CASRLLAETYNEQFF
CDR3 DNA: TGTGCCAGCAGGTTACTAGCGGAAACCTACAATGAGCAGTTCTTC
V gene: TRBV7-8
J gene: TRBJ2-1
clone size: -
D gene: TRBD2

CDR3 protein: CASSGRGGAGRVSNQPQHF
CDR3 DNA: TGTGCCAGCAGTGGAAGGGGGGGCGCGGGAAGGGTCAGCAATCAGCCCCAGCATTTT
V gene: TRBV6-1
J gene: TRBJ1-5
clone size: -
D gene: -

CDR3 protein: CSARGTTSQHF
CDR3 DNA: TGCAGTGCTAGAGGAACAACGTCCCAGCATTTT
V gene: TRBV20-1
J gene: TRBJ1-5
clone size: -
D gene: -

CDR3 protein: CASRRAGGIAGELFF
CDR3 DNA: TGTGCCTCGCGACGAGCAGGGGGAATCGCCGGGGAGCTGTTTTTT
V gene: TRBV19
J gene: TRBJ2-2
clone size: -
D gene: TRBD1

CDR3 protein: CASSQTRGAGNTEAFF
CDR3 DNA: TGCGCCAGCAGCCAAACCAGGGGGGCAGGGAACACTGAAGCTTTCTTT
V gene: TRBV4-1
J gene: TRBJ1-1
clone size: -
D gene: TRBD1

CDR3 protein: CASSHDHRGRAKNIQYF
CDR3 DNA: TGCGCCAGCAGCCATGATCACAGGGGACGGGCCAAAAACATTCAGTACTTC
V gene: TRBV4-1
J gene: TRBJ2-4
clone size: -
D gene: TRBD1

CDR3 protein: CASSQEGAGPYGYTF
CDR3 DNA: TGTGCCAGCAGCCAAGAGGGCGCGGGCCCCTATGGCTACACCTTC
V gene: TRBV4-2
J gene: TRBJ1-2
clone size: few
D gene: -

CDR3 protein: CASSEDRGLRYPREQYF
CDR3 DNA: TGTGCCAGCAGCGAGGACAGGGGTCTTAGGTATCCACGGGAGCAGTACTTC
V gene: TRBV7-8
J gene: TRBJ2-7
clone size: once
D gene: TRBD1

CDR3 protein: CASSQEWGQLITEAFF
CDR3 DNA: TGCGCCAGCAGCCAAGAATGGGGACAGCTAATCACTGAAGCTTTCTTT
V gene: TRBV4-1
J gene: TRBJ1-1
clone size: -
D gene: TRBD1

CDR3 protein: CASSLEAAEETQYF
CDR3 DNA: TGTGCCAGCAGCTTAGAGGCAGCGGAAGAGACCCAGTACTTC
V gene: TRBV11-2
J gene: TRBJ2-5
clone size: once
D gene: -

CDR3 protein: CAWSPGLAPGELFF
CDR3 DNA: TGTGCCTGGAGCCCGGGACTAGCCCCCGGGGAGCTGTTTTTT
V gene: TRBV30
J gene: TRBJ2-2
clone size: few
D gene: TRBD2

CDR3 protein: CASSLGDSGGSRNIQYF
CDR3 DNA: TGTGCCAGCAGTTTAGGTGACTCGGGGGGCTCGAGGAACATTCAGTACTTC
V gene: TRBV28
J gene: TRBJ2-4
clone size: -
D gene: -

CDR3 protein: CAISGTPQSSTNEKLFF
CDR3 DNA: TGTGCCATCTCAGGGACTCCCCAATCCTCAACTAATGAAAAACTGTTTTTT
V gene: TRBV10-3
J gene: TRBJ1-4
clone size: -
D gene: -

CDR3 protein: CSVIPGLADTGELFF
CDR3 DNA: TGCAGCGTAATTCCGGGACTAGCGGACACCGGGGAGCTGTTTTTT
V gene: TRBV29-1
J gene: TRBJ2-2
clone size: once
D gene: TRBD2

CDR3 protein: CASSQGPLAGGGADTQYF
CDR3 DNA: TGCGCCAGCAGCCAAGGCCCTTTAGCGGGAGGGGGGGCAGATACGCAGTATTTT
V gene: TRBV4-1
J gene: TRBJ2-3
clone size: -
D gene: TRBD2

CDR3 protein: CASSFEASGSADEQFF
CDR3 DNA: TGCGCCAGCAGCTTTGAGGCTAGCGGGAGTGCAGATGAGCAGTTCTTC
V gene: TRBV5-1
J gene: TRBJ2-1
clone size: -
D gene: TRBD2

CDR3 protein: CASSATSGRAGELFF
CDR3 DNA: TGTGCCAGCAGCGCAACTAGCGGGAGGGCCGGGGAGCTGTTTTTT
V gene: TRBV7-2
J gene: TRBJ2-2
clone size: -
D gene: TRBD2

CDR3 protein: CASSQTSGSSYEQYF
CDR3 DNA: TGTGCCAGCAGTCAGACTAGCGGGAGCTCCTACGAGCAGTACTTC
V gene: TRBV2
J gene: TRBJ2-7
clone size: -
D gene: TRBD2

CDR3 protein: CASSDGTSGTDTQYF
CDR3 DNA: TGTGCCAGCAGTGACGGGACTAGCGGCACAGATACGCAGTATTTT
V gene: TRBV6-4
J gene: TRBJ2-3
clone size: -
D gene: TRBD2

CDR3 protein: CASSLGLDRDNLNTEAFF
CDR3 DNA: TGTGCCAGCAGCTTAGGTCTTGACAGGGATAACCTGAACACTGAAGCTTTCTTT
V gene: TRBV7-9
J gene: TRBJ1-1
clone size: -
D gene: TRBD1

CDR3 protein: CASSLAGAALGNEQFF
CDR3 DNA: TGCGCCAGCAGCTTGGCAGGAGCGGCCCTCGGCAATGAGCAGTTCTTC
V gene: TRBV5-1
J gene: TRBJ2-1
clone size: -
D gene: -

CDR3 protein: CASSTGTDEAFF
CDR3 DNA: TGTGCCAGCAGCACCGGGACAGATGAAGCTTTCTTT
V gene: TRBV7-3
J gene: TRBJ1-1
clone size: -
D gene: TRBD1

CDR3 protein: CASSAWGQGPADTQYF
CDR3 DNA: TGTGCCAGCAGTGCCTGGGGACAGGGGCCAGCAGATACGCAGTATTTT
V gene: TRBV28
J gene: TRBJ2-3
clone size: -
D gene: TRBD1

CDR3 protein: CAISEPGLAGRSHHHQVNRDTQYF
CDR3 DNA: TGTGCCATCAGTGAACCAGGACTAGCGGGTCGGAGCCACCACCACCAGGTTAACCGAGATACGCAGTATTTT
V gene: TRBV10-3
J gene: TRBJ2-3
clone size: -
D gene: TRBD2

CDR3 protein: CASSVLTGEGNQPQHF
CDR3 DNA: TGTGCCAGCAGTGTATTGACAGGGGAAGGCAATCAGCCCCAGCATTTT
V gene: TRBV6-1
J gene: TRBJ1-5
clone size: few
D gene: TRBD1

CDR3 protein: CASSLAGGQETQYF
CDR3 DNA: TGTGCCAGCAGCTTAGCGGGAGGGCAAGAGACCCAGTACTTC
V gene: TRBV7-7
J gene: TRBJ2-5
clone size: -
D gene: TRBD2

CDR3 protein: CAWTPGTGTRNEQFF
CDR3 DNA: TGTGCCTGGACTCCCGGGACAGGGACTCGCAATGAGCAGTTCTTC
V gene: TRBV30
J gene: TRBJ2-1
clone size: -
D gene: TRBD1